Each of the 11 T cell receptor beta chains below was sequenced from the same sample in a study of T-cell reconstitution after alpha-beta-depleted transplantation in children. Using unique molecular identifiers, the investigators prepared the TCRbeta library. TCRdb reanalysed the PCR reads using MiXCR and keeps one entry per CDR3 protein. The table shows 330,000 or so distinct CDR3 sequences, with 9.5% to 13% occurring only once. The sample consisted of PBMCs, taken before TCRalphabeta/CD19-depleted stem cell transplant. The source of these receptors is a boy under three years old with acute myeloid leukemia, due to receive a stem cell transplant.

The genes are TRBV9 and TRBJ1-5; tentatively, D is TRBD1 (5 bases). V was shortened by 0 bases and J by 0 bases, with 16 bases between the two germline ends. CDR1 and CDR2 (germline): SGDLS, YYNGEE. The CDR3 is made up of 18 amino acids. The CDR3 DNA is TGTGCCAGCAGCGTAGTTGTAGTCAGGGACTATAGCAATCAGCCCCAGCATTTT. As protein: CASSVVVVRDYSNQPQHF.

The table lists this clonotype with many counts. The chain couples TRBV4-2 to TRBJ2-1; D may match TRBD1 or TRBD2 (5 bases each). The CDR3 spans 15 residues. V lost 1 base, J lost 4 bases, and 11 bases lay in between. The germline CDR1 and CDR2 sequences are LGHNA and YNFKEQ. CDR3 protein: CASSQGGINYNEQFF. The CDR3 region has the DNA TGTGCCAGCAGCCAAGGGGGGATCAATTACAATGAGCAGTTCTTC.

This clonotype was seen repeatedly, ten times or more. The chain links TRBV9 to TRBJ2-7; no definite D call. V lost 0 bases and J lost 0, with 16 bases in between. CDR3 length: 17 residues. CDR1 is SGDLS and CDR2 is YYNGEE in the germline V gene. In DNA form, the CDR3 reads TGTGCCAGCAGCGTAGCCCCCCTGGGTTGGAGCTCCTACGAGCAGTACTTC. Protein product: CASSVAPLGWSSYEQYF.

A few counts support this clonotype. The chain recombines TRBV20-1 with TRBJ2-7; 8 bases map to TRBD2. The germline V gene has CDR1 DFQATT and CDR2 SNEGSKA (reference sequence). The CDR3 has 14 residues. V shed 3 bases and J 0 bases; nucleotides not matched to a gene: 4. This chain's CDR3 is CSARRLASSYEQYF. CDR3 nucleotides: TGCAGTGCTAGGAGACTAGCGAGCTCCTACGAGCAGTACTTC.

This clonotype was recorded at least ten times. CDR3: CASTVARSGETQYF. CDR3 DNA sequence: TGTGCCAGCACCGTAGCGCGGAGCGGGGAGACCCAGTACTTC. The J gene is TRBJ2-5, the V gene TRBV28; D is possibly TRBD2 (6 bases). Trimming left V 7 bases short and J 5 bases short, with 17 bases between. CDR1 and CDR2 (germline): MDHEN, SYDVKM. The CDR3 extends over 14 amino acids.

At least ten counts were recorded for this clonotype. The V and J genes are TRBV5-1 and TRBJ2-7; D may be TRBD2 (6 bases). The CDR3 length is 13 residues. V shed 2 bases and J shed 0 bases, with 6 bases lying between them. Germline V gene lookup returns CDR1 SGHRS and CDR2 YFSETQ. The CDR3 DNA is TGCGCCAGCAGCTTCGGGGGCTCCTACGAGCAGTACTTC. It translates to CASSFGGSYEQYF. Full variable domain (rest looked up from reference TRBV5-1 and TRBJ2-7): KAGVTQTPRYLIKTRGQQVTLSCSPISGHRSVSWYQQTPGQGLQFLFEYFSETQRNKGNFPGRFSGRQFSNSRSEMNVSTLELGDSALYLCASSFGGSYEQYFGPGTRLTVT.

This clonotype was detected only a few times. The chain is built from TRBV12-3 or TRBV12-4 and TRBJ2-1; 8 bases line up with TRBD1. With V trimmed by 5 bases and J by 2 bases, 8 bases remained unmatched. The CDR3 contains 16 residues. In DNA form, the CDR3 reads TGTGCCAGCAGTCCATTGGACAGGGTTACCTACAATGAGCAGTTCTTC. This gives the protein CASSPLDRVTYNEQFF.

As concerns this clonotype: With a much larger clone just one base away, this may be a read error. V gene TRBV6-5 combines with J gene TRBJ2-2, with a possible D match to TRBD2 (5 bases). Germline CDR1 and CDR2: MNHEY and SVGAGI. The CDR3 runs 12 residues. The V gene lost 6 bases and the J gene lost 5 bases, with 7 bases spanning the gap. CDR3 bases: TGTGCCAGCAGGGAGCGGACCGGGGAGCTGTTTTTT. This translates into CASRERTGELFF.

This clonotype was recorded at least ten times. This chain connects TRBV5-1 to TRBJ2-1, with 14 nucleotides matching TRBD2. Trimming cost V 3 bases and J 9 bases; bases outside gene matches: 5. Germline CDR1 SGHRS, CDR2 YFSETQ. This CDR3 spans 15 amino acids. The CDR3: CASSWGLAGEGEQFF. The CDR3 DNA follows: TGCGCCAGCAGCTGGGGACTAGCGGGAGAGGGTGAGCAGTTCTTC. Drawing the rest from reference TRBV5-1 and TRBJ2-1, the complete variable domain is KAGVTQTPRYLIKTRGQQVTLSCSPISGHRSVSWYQQTPGQGLQFLFEYFSETQRNKGNFPGRFSGRQFSNSRSEMNVSTLELGDSALYLCASSWGLAGEGEQFFGPGTRLTVL.

Comments on this clonotype: A much larger clone differs by one base, so this may be a read error. In nucleotides, the CDR3 is TGTGCCAGCAGCTTGAAAACAAACAGCTACAAGCAGTACTTC. It translates to CASSLKTNSYKQYF. The chain couples TRBV5-4 to TRBJ2-7; no clear D gene. The germline V gene encodes CDR1 SGHNT and CDR2 YYREEE (reference sequence). There are 14 residues in the CDR3.

This clonotype was seen ten or more times. The rearrangement uses TRBV27 and TRBJ1-1; 8 bases fit TRBD1. The CDR3 spans 13 residues. Germline V gene sequence: CDR1 MNHEY, CDR2 SMNVEV (reference sequence). V gave up 3 bases and J gave up 3 bases; unmatched junction bases: 0. DNA for the CDR3: TGTGCCAGCAGTTTGACAGGGGACACTGAAGCTTTCTTT. It yields the protein CASSLTGDTEAFF.